This T cell receptor beta chain came from a study of early T cells in non-severe SARS-CoV-2 infection. Study information: The input, bulk RNA from unsorted whole blood, was sequenced, and chains were unpaired. Study findings and constraints: The VDJdb matching leaned toward anti-spike CD8 responses and overlooked private and CD4 specificities.

This clonotype was picked up many times. Its matching antigen is unknown. The TCR library protocol was used to attach unique molecular identifiers. These identifiers were attached to individual cDNA molecules. TCRdb used MiXCR to reprocess the 5' RACE reads, holding one entry per CDR3 protein. The sample includes about 98,000 distinct CDR3 sequences, about an eighth seen only once; the top ten take 5% to 8%. The CDR3 is 15 amino acids. V lost 0 bases to trimming and J lost 2 bases, with 9 bases between them. In germline, CDR1 is LGHDT, CDR2 YNNKEL (reference sequence). The sequencing sample was made of whole blood. The TCR originated in an adult who was a healthcare worker with PCR-confirmed SARS-CoV-2 infection or an uninfected control (not recorded which). The gene calls are TRBV3-1 and TRBJ2-3, with a possible D match to TRBD2 (5 bases). CDR3 sequence: CASSQDSGVTDTQYF. The CDR3 DNA reads TGTGCCAGCAGCCAAGATTCCGGGGTCACAGATACGCAGTATTTT.